These 6 T cell receptor beta chains share one sample of origin, sequenced in a study of cytomegalovirus exposure and HLA in healthy donors. Both 60 Vbeta primers and 13 Jbeta primers went into the PCR. Clones were sequenced by immunoSEQ multiplex PCR, and TCRdb holds only the in-frame ones, with some missing. The sample records 100,000 or so clones, over 80% being singletons. Sequenced material: PBMCs. All receptors come from a man under 40 in good health and CMV-seropositive.

The chain employs TRBV29-1 and TRBJ1-1; no clear D gene. Germline CDR1 is SQVTM and CDR2 is ANQGSEA. Deletions cut 5 bases from V and 2 bases from J, with 9 bases between. The CDR3 loop spans 12 amino acids. CDR3 residues: CSVPYYNTEAFF. As DNA, the CDR3 is TGCAGCGTTCCGTACTATAACACTGAAGCTTTCTTT.

The chain joins TRBV5-1 to TRBJ1-1; 7 nucleotides agree with TRBD1. With 0 bases clipped from V and 7 bases from J, the junction kept 6 bases outside the gene matches. The CDR3 covers 14 residues. CDR1 and CDR2 (germline): SGHRS, YFSETQ. Written as DNA, the CDR3 is TGCGCCAGCAGCTTGGGACAGGGTGAGGGTGAAGCTTTCTTT. It specifies CASSLGQGEGEAFF.

The chain recombines TRBV6-6 with TRBJ2-6, with D uncertain. The CDR3 covers 15 residues. V lost 2 bases and J 4 bases, leaving 9 bases between the germline ends. The germline CDR1 and CDR2 sequences are MNHNY and SVGAGI (reference sequence). CDR3: CASSYSARGANVLTF. The CDR3 bases are TGTGCCAGCAGTTACAGCGCTAGGGGGGCCAACGTCCTGACTTTC.

The chain joins TRBV5-1 to TRBJ2-3; 7 bases line up with TRBD1. This CDR3 comprises 14 residues. The V segment lost 8 bases and the J segment 2 bases; nucleotides outside the gene matches: 8. CDR1 is SGHRS, CDR2 YFSETQ, per germline. The CDR3 reads CASTPGGNTDTQYF. CDR3 coding DNA: TGCGCCAGTACCCCAGGGGGTAACACAGATACGCAGTATTTT.

A remark on this clone: This sample includes further DNA sequences coding for the same CDR3. The chain carries TRBV30 and TRBJ1-2; 10 bases align to TRBD1. Germline V gene lookup returns CDR1 GTSNPN and CDR2 SVGIG (reference sequence). CDR3 size: 13 residues. The V gene end was trimmed by 3 bases and the J gene end by 7 bases; junction bases not matched to a gene: 5. The CDR3 DNA is TGTGCCTGGAGCAGGGACAGGGGATCTGGCTACACCTTC. Protein product: CAWSRDRGSGYTF.

The V gene is TRBV2, the J gene TRBJ2-1; 9 bases are shared with TRBD2. The CDR3 totals 16 residues. The J segment lost 3 bases and the V segment lost 2 bases, leaving 5 bases of the junction unmatched. CDR1 and CDR2 (germline): SNHLY, FYNNEI. The CDR3 is CASSESLAGSYNEQFF. CDR3 DNA sequence: TGTGCCAGCAGTGAATCCCTAGCGGGGAGCTACAATGAGCAGTTCTTC. Supplemented by reference TRBV2 and TRBJ2-1, the full variable domain reads EPEVTQTPSHQVTQMGQEVILRCVPISNHLYFYWYRQILGQKVEFLVSFYNNEISEKSEIFDDQFSVERPDGSNFTLKIRSTKLEDSAMYFCASSESLAGSYNEQFFGPGTRLTVL.